The 29 T cell receptor beta chains below come from one sample, sequenced in a study of blood T cell repertoires in COVID-19 (dated by TCRdb to between 2020 and 2021). Receptor libraries were prepared by the immunoSEQ multiplex PCR assay. The clones in this table, taken by TCRdb from immuneACCESS, are in-frame only. Not every clone is retained; where verified, under half of the shortfall comes from an unresolved V gene, and the cause of the rest is unknown. Within this sample are roughly 79,000 clones, with roughly 89% of them counted one time only. The top ten clones comprise approximately 3.3% of the sample. Source material: peripheral blood. These receptors came from a man over 45 with acute or convalescent COVID-19.

This sequence joins TRBV7-2 and TRBJ1-5; no clear D gene. CDR3 length: 13 residues. With 5 bases removed from V and 5 bases from J, the gap between germline ends came to 10 bases. Germline V gene lookup returns CDR1 SGHTA and CDR2 FQGNSA. The chain's CDR3 is CASSKGGYQPQHF. The CDR3 nucleotides read TGTGCCAGCAGCAAGGGAGGGTATCAGCCCCAGCATTTT.

The chain uses TRBV18 and TRBJ1-1, with 7 bases lining up with TRBD1. This CDR3 is 15 amino acids long. The germline V gene encodes CDR1 KGHSH and CDR2 LQKENI. Losses at the gene ends were 3 bases for V and 5 bases for J; bases not matched to a gene: 9. CDR3 DNA: TGTGCCAGCTCACCTCAGACAGGGCTCGGGACTGAAGCTTTCTTT. This sequence encodes CASSPQTGLGTEAFF.

The chain joins TRBV27 to TRBJ1-6; tentative D call: TRBD1 (6 bases). CDR3 size: 16 residues. Trimming removed 4 bases from V and 9 bases from J, with 19 bases in between. CDR1 and CDR2 from the germline V gene are MNHEY and SMNVEV (reference sequence). Here the CDR3 reads CASSSPWTSRGSPLHF. The CDR3 bases are TGTGCCAGCAGTTCCCCTTGGACGTCCAGGGGTTCACCCCTCCACTTT.

This clone was seen only once. In DNA, the CDR3 is TGTGCCAGCCGTGGAGGACATGAGCAGTTCTTC. Translated: CASRGGHEQFF. The chain has TRBV28 and TRBJ2-1, with D possibly TRBD2 on 5 matching bases. The CDR3 runs to 11 residues. The germline CDR1 and CDR2 sequences are MDHEN and SYDVKM. Trimming left V 8 bases short and J 8 bases short, with 10 bases between.

The chain couples TRBV19 to TRBJ1-1; TRBD1 matches 7 bases. From germline, CDR1 is LNHDA and CDR2 SQIVND (reference sequence). The V and J ends lost 1 base and 6 bases, in that order; junction bases with no gene match: 11. This CDR3 region has 16 residues. CDR3: CASSIGQGGSGSEAFF. Written as DNA, the CDR3 is TGTGCCAGTAGTATAGGACAGGGAGGTAGTGGCTCTGAAGCTTTCTTT.

The chain is built from TRBV19 and TRBJ1-3, with 8 bases matching TRBD1. Germline CDR1 is LNHDA and CDR2 is SQIVND (reference sequence). There are 16 residues in the CDR3. With 5 bases clipped from V and 2 bases from J, the junction kept 8 bases outside the gene matches. The CDR3 protein is CASSLGDRIPGNTIYF. CDR3 in DNA: TGTGCCAGTAGTCTAGGGGACAGGATACCTGGAAACACCATATATTTT.

This chain's CDR3 is CASSLAPGGAGTEAFF. For the CDR3, the DNA is TGTGCCAGCAGCTTAGCGCCTGGGGGCGCGGGCACTGAAGCTTTCTTT. The V and J genes are TRBV7-9 and TRBJ1-1, with D possibly matching TRBD1 (6 bases). Trimming stripped 0 bases from V and 4 bases from J, with 15 bases between. The CDR3 spans 16 residues. Germline V gives CDR1 SEHNR, CDR2 FQNEAQ (reference sequence).

The V gene is TRBV30, the J gene TRBJ1-6, with 11 nucleotides matching TRBD1. The CDR3 has 14 amino acids. Trimming removed 3 bases from V and 9 bases from J; junction bases left unmatched: 4. The V gene's germline CDR1 is GTSNPN and CDR2 SVGIG (reference sequence). CDR3 residues: CAWRGQGAGSPLHF. In DNA, the CDR3 is TGTGCCTGGAGAGGACAGGGGGCGGGTTCACCCCTCCACTTT.

The rearrangement links TRBV18 to TRBJ2-5; 12 positions agree with TRBD1. The V and J ends lost 2 bases and 6 bases, in that order; junction bases with no gene match: 4. This CDR3 spans 15 amino acids. Germline V lookup: CDR1 KGHSH, CDR2 LQKENI. In nucleotides, the CDR3 is TGTGCCAGCTCACCAGGGACAGGGGGCGCCCAGACCCAGTACTTC. It encodes CASSPGTGGAQTQYF.

V usage is TRBV5-1 and J usage is TRBJ2-7; 10 bases map to TRBD1. CDR3 length: 15 amino acids. CDR1 SGHRS and CDR2 YFSETQ come from the germline V gene. The V gene end was trimmed by 5 bases and the J gene end by 0 bases; junction bases not matched to a gene: 5. The CDR3 loop reads CASSPGQGDSYEQYF. In DNA form, the CDR3 reads TGCGCCAGCAGTCCCGGACAGGGGGACTCCTACGAGCAGTACTTC.

The gene calls are TRBV7-3 and TRBJ2-7; perhaps TRBD2 as D (6 bases). Trimming took off 2 bases at V and 4 bases at J, with 12 bases between the two ends. Per the germline V gene, CDR1 is SGHTA and CDR2 is FQGTGA. The CDR3 loop spans 14 amino acids. CDR3 DNA: TGTGCCAGCAGCTTAGGAGGGGCGATTTACGAGCAGTACTTC. Translation: CASSLGGAIYEQYF. Looking up the rest from reference TRBV7-3 and TRBJ2-7 gives the full variable domain: GAGVSQTPSNKVTEKGKYVELRCDPISGHTALYWYRQSLGQGPEFLIYFQGTGAADDSGLPNDRFFAVRPEGSVSTLKIQRTERGDSAVYLCASSLGGAIYEQYFGPGTRLTVT.

The chain has TRBV6-2 or TRBV6-3 and TRBJ1-5; 8 bases match TRBD1. CDR1 is MNHEY, CDR2 SVGEGT, per germline. The CDR3 is 13 residues long. The ends lost 5 bases at V and 9 bases at J; junction bases unmatched: 6. This chain's CDR3 is CASSPQGDRPQHF. CDR3 nucleotide sequence: TGTGCCAGCAGTCCACAGGGGGATCGGCCCCAGCATTTT.

The rearrangement links TRBV19 to TRBJ2-5; tentatively, D is TRBD2 (5 bases). CDR3 length equals 14 residues. Trimming stripped 10 bases from V and 5 bases from J, with 20 bases between. Germline values: CDR1 LNHDA, CDR2 SQIVND (reference sequence). Here the CDR3 reads CATSQAGVGETQYF. The CDR3 bases are TGTGCCACCTCGCAGGCGGGCGTTGGGGAGACCCAGTACTTC.

The V call is TRBV6-6, the J call TRBJ2-7; 7 nucleotides align to TRBD1. Germline values: CDR1 MNHNY, CDR2 SVGAGI (reference sequence). The CDR3 length is 12 residues. Unmatched junction bases numbered 0, after V lost 2 bases and J lost 5 bases. CDR3 loop: CASSYTGDEQYF. CDR3 sequence (DNA): TGTGCCAGCAGTTACACAGGGGACGAGCAGTACTTC.

This clone was detected only once. V is TRBV5-4 and J is TRBJ2-3; 11 nucleotides agree with TRBD2. The ends lost 0 bases at V and 2 bases at J; junction bases unmatched: 5. CDR3 length: 17 amino acids. CDR1 is SGHNT, CDR2 YYREEE, per germline (reference sequence). The CDR3 loop reads CASSLGGSGRVTDTQYF. CDR3 nucleotide sequence: TGTGCCAGCAGCTTGGGGGGTAGCGGGAGGGTCACAGATACGCAGTATTTT.

The V call is TRBV10-3, the J call TRBJ2-4, with a weak D call TRBD2 (6 bases). CDR1 and CDR2 (germline): ENHRY, SYGVKD. The CDR3 loop spans 14 amino acids. V lost 3 bases to trimming and J lost 8 bases, with 14 bases between them. As DNA, the CDR3 is TGTGCCATCAGTGATCGGGGGAAAGATGACATTCAGTACTTC. This translates into CAISDRGKDDIQYF.

This clone was counted once. The chain employs TRBV3-1 (or the pseudogene TRBV3-2) and TRBJ2-1; TRBD2 matches at 9 bases. CDR1 and CDR2 (germline): LGHDT, YNNKEL (reference sequence). CDR3 length: 17 residues. Losses at the gene ends were 2 bases for V and 0 bases for J; bases not matched to a gene: 5. The CDR3 protein is CASSQWGGRGSYNEQFF. CDR3 nucleotide sequence: TGTGCCAGCAGCCAATGGGGCGGGAGGGGCTCCTACAATGAGCAGTTCTTC.

Turning to this clone: Germline is not matched at one junction end, which may reflect a read error. V usage is TRBV27 and J usage is TRBJ1-1; D is unclear. This CDR3 comprises 13 residues. Germline assignment: CDR1 MNHEY and CDR2 SMNVEV (reference sequence). CDR3 in DNA: TGTGCCAGCAAGACTGTCGGAAACACTGAGGCTTTCTTT. Translating it yields CASKTVGNTEAFF.

V is TRBV24-1 and J is TRBJ2-3; 8 bases agree with TRBD2. This CDR3 contains 14 residues. The J segment lost 4 bases and the V segment lost 5 bases, leaving 4 bases of the junction unmatched. CDR1 is KGHDR and CDR2 is SFDVKD in the germline V gene. CDR3 loop: CATSGGLDADTQYF. CDR3 nucleotide sequence: TGTGCCACCAGTGGGGGACTAGACGCAGATACGCAGTATTTT.

The chain carries TRBV9 and TRBJ2-3; maybe TRBD1 (5 bases). V shed 1 base and J shed 4 bases, with 13 bases lying between them. The CDR3 length is 15 residues. The germline V gene encodes CDR1 SGDLS and CDR2 YYNGEE. CDR3 sequence reads: CASSVRRASADTQYF. In DNA, the CDR3 is TGTGCCAGCAGCGTACGCAGGGCAAGCGCAGATACGCAGTATTTT.

This chain uses TRBV5-1 with TRBJ1-1; 7 bases map to TRBD1. CDR3 size: 14 residues. Germline-derived CDR1 and CDR2 are SGHRS and YFSETQ. The trim removed 3 bases at V and 1 base at J, leaving 3 bases unmatched. CDR3 region: CASSSGQANTEAFF. The DNA of the CDR3 is TGCGCCAGCAGCTCTGGACAGGCGAACACTGAAGCTTTCTTT.

This sequence joins TRBV4-1 and TRBJ2-1; D is unclear. The V gene's germline CDR1 is MGHRA and CDR2 YSYEKL. CDR3 length: 11 amino acids. Trimming left V 3 bases short and J 7 bases short, with 4 bases between. CDR3 sequence (DNA): TGCGCCAGCAGCCACCGGAATGAGCAGTTCTTC. The encoded protein is CASSHRNEQFF.

The chain combines TRBV30 with TRBJ1-6; no clear D. V was trimmed by 3 bases and J by 5 bases, leaving 11 bases between them. The CDR3 length is 14 residues. Looked up from germline, CDR1 is GTSNPN and CDR2 is SVGIG (reference sequence). CDR3 sequence: CAWRATANNSPLHF. CDR3 nucleotide sequence: TGTGCCTGGAGAGCTACAGCTAATAATTCACCCCTCCACTTT. Together with reference TRBV30 and TRBJ1-6, the CDR3 gives the full variable domain: SQTIHQWPATLVQPVGSPLSLECTVEGTSNPNLYWYRQAAGRGLQLLFYSVGIGQISSEVPQNLSASRPQDRQFILSSKKLLLSDSGFYLCAWRATANNSPLHFGNGTRLTVT.

The chain has TRBV7-9 and TRBJ2-3, with D unresolved. CDR1 is SEHNR, CDR2 FQNEAQ, per germline (reference sequence). This CDR3 has 14 amino acids. The V end was cut by 1 base, the J end by 2 bases, with 7 bases between. CDR3 protein: CASSLGVVTDTQYF. DNA of the CDR3: TGTGCCAGCAGCTTAGGCGTCGTCACAGATACGCAGTATTTT.

Here the CDR3 reads CATKRGATTPPPAVRNEKLFF. The DNA for the CDR3 is TGTGCCACCAAACGCGGGGCTACAACTCCCCCACCTGCCGTAAGAAATGAAAAACTGTTTTTT. The V call is TRBV24-1, the J call TRBJ1-4, with D possibly matching TRBD1 (5 bases). The V end lost 8 bases, the J end lost 5 bases, and 35 bases lay between the germline ends. CDR1 and CDR2 from the germline V gene are KGHDR and SFDVKD. There are 21 residues in the CDR3.

The chain uses TRBV19 and TRBJ1-6; TRBD1 might be the D (6 bases). The V gene lost 6 bases and the J gene lost 4 bases, with 16 bases spanning the gap. The CDR3 totals 16 residues. Germline assignment: CDR1 LNHDA and CDR2 SQIVND (reference sequence). The CDR3 reads CASRTEGERYNSPLHF. The CDR3 region has the DNA TGTGCCAGTAGGACTGAGGGGGAGCGATATAATTCACCCCTCCACTTT.

V is TRBV4-1 and J is TRBJ1-5; 7 nucleotides agree with TRBD1. J was trimmed by 3 bases and V by 1 base; bases with no gene match: 9. There are 17 residues in the CDR3. Looked up from germline, CDR1 is MGHRA and CDR2 is YSYEKL. CDR3 sequence (DNA): TGCGCCAGCAGCCAAGTTCCGGGACAGCCTTTCAATCAGCCCCAGCATTTT. Encoded protein: CASSQVPGQPFNQPQHF.

The CDR3 bases are TGTGCCAGCTCACCACCGGACAGCGATAATGAAAAACTGTTTTTT. Residues: CASSPPDSDNEKLFF. V gene TRBV18 combines with J gene TRBJ1-4, with a possible D match to TRBD1 (6 bases). CDR1 KGHSH and CDR2 LQKENI come from the germline V gene. This CDR3 comprises 15 residues. V dropped 0 bases and J dropped 4 bases, with 9 bases sitting between them.

This chain connects TRBV5-5 to TRBJ1-4; 9 bases agree with TRBD1. The germline V gene has CDR1 SGHKS and CDR2 YYEKEE (reference sequence). This CDR3 is 14 amino acids long. Trimming removed 3 bases from V and 7 bases from J; junction bases left unmatched: 4. The DNA of the CDR3 is TGTGCCAGCAGCTGGGGACAGGGAGGTGAAAAACTGTTTTTT. It encodes CASSWGQGGEKLFF.